This T cell receptor beta chain was found in a study of T cell responses to AZD1222 COVID-19 vaccine. This CDR3 spans 15 amino acids. Germline values: CDR1 SGHTA, CDR2 FQGNSA. The V end lost 6 bases, the J end lost 12 bases, and 24 bases lay between the germline ends. Profiling relied on immunoSEQ multiplex PCR, and the TCRdb table lists in-frame clones only, not all of them. In the table there are 100,000 to 150,000 clones, 88% of which are singletons. Study results and limitations: In all cases, repertoires were sampled only after the peak T cell response.

In regard to this clone: The antigen is undetermined.

Sequenced here: peripheral blood, sampled on day 0 of MenACWY control vaccination. The sequence was collected from an adult in good health. V gene TRBV7-2 combines with J gene TRBJ2-1; the D gene is possibly TRBD2 (6 bases). CDR3 nucleotides: TGTGCCAGCAGTTACTATAGGGTAGCGGAGTCGAGGCAGTTCTTC. It is translated as CASSYYRVAESRQFF.